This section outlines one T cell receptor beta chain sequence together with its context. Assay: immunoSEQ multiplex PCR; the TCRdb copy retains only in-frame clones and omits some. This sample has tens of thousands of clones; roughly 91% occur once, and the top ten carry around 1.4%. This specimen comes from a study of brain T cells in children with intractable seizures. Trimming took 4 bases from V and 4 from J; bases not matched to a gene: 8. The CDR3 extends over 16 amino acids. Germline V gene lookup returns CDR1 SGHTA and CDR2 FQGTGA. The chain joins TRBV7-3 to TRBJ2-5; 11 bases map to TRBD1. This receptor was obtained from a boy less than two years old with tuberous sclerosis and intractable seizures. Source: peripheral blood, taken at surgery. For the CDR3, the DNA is TGTGCCAGCAGCTCCTCCGGGACAGGGGGGCGAGAGACCCAGTACTTC. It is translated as CASSSSGTGGRETQYF. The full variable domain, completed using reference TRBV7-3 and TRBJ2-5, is GAGVSQTPSNKVTEKGKYVELRCDPISGHTALYWYRQSLGQGPEFLIYFQGTGAADDSGLPNDRFFAVRPEGSVSTLKIQRTERGDSAVYLCASSSSGTGGRETQYFGPGTRLLVL.